The 23 T cell receptor beta chains reported below all come from one sample, sequenced in a study of blood T cell repertoires in COVID-19. Libraries were prepared by immunoSEQ multiplex PCR; TCRdb keeps only in-frame clonotypes and omits some of them. The data contain fewer than 400,000 clones, 92% of them singletons. The source material was PBMCs or T cells enriched from blood (not recorded which). These receptors originate from a woman between 25 and 40 years old who had recovered from COVID-19.

Worth noting for this clone: The sample has other DNA sequences that encode this CDR3 too. This chain links TRBV7-2 with TRBJ1-5; D might be TRBD1 (6 bases). The CDR3 has 15 amino acids. In germline, CDR1 is SGHTA, CDR2 FQGNSA. The V and J ends lost 5 bases and 0 bases respectively, with 11 bases between them. CDR3 sequence: CASSPGGSSNQPQHF. As DNA, the CDR3 is TGTGCCAGCAGCCCTGGGGGCTCTAGCAATCAGCCCCAGCATTTT.

In its sample, this clone was seen once. The rearrangement uses TRBV7-2 and TRBJ2-2, with D possibly TRBD2 on 5 matching bases. The CDR3 is 14 residues long. Germline V gene data show CDR1 as SGHTA and CDR2 as FQGNSA. V gave up 4 bases and J gave up 6 bases, with 12 bases separating them. CDR3 coding DNA: TGTGCCAGCAGCTGGGGAGTAGGTGCCGGGGAGCTGTTTTTT. This codes for CASSWGVGAGELFF.

The V and J genes are TRBV28 and TRBJ1-6; D remains unclear. V lost 5 bases, J lost 8 bases, and 10 bases lay in between. The CDR3 contains 13 residues. CDR1 is MDHEN, CDR2 SYDVKM, per germline. In DNA, the CDR3 is TGTGCCAGCAGTCCCCCCTCCTATTCACCCCTCCACTTT. This gives the protein CASSPPSYSPLHF. Full variable domain (remainder filled in from reference TRBV28 and TRBJ1-6): DVKVTQSSRYLVKRTGEKVFLECVQDMDHENMFWYRQDPGLGLRLIYFSYDVKMKEKGDIPEGYSVSREKKERFSLILESASTNQTSMYLCASSPPSYSPLHFGNGTRLTVT.

In this sample, this clone turned up a few times. This rearrangement joins TRBV7-9 to TRBJ2-3; D is perhaps TRBD2 (5 bases). Germline V gene data show CDR1 as SEHNR and CDR2 as FQNEAQ (reference sequence). V lost 2 bases and J 2 bases, leaving 14 bases between the germline ends. This CDR3 region has 16 residues. The CDR3 spells CASSLSVQLATDTQYF. As DNA, the CDR3 is TGTGCCAGCAGCTTATCTGTACAGCTAGCCACAGATACGCAGTATTTT.

The rearrangement uses TRBV7-2 and TRBJ2-1; TRBD2 matches 12 bases. The CDR3 length is 15 residues. In germline, CDR1 is SGHTA, CDR2 FQGNSA. After removal of 1 base from V and 13 bases from J, the junction contained 8 bases not matched to a gene. The CDR3 DNA sequence: TGTGCCAGCAGCTTAGGACTAGCGGGGGCCGTGATACAGTTCTTC. It is translated as CASSLGLAGAVIQFF.

The chain joins TRBV27 to TRBJ2-5, with a weak D call TRBD2 (6 bases). V lost 2 bases to trimming and J lost 6 bases, with 16 bases between them. CDR1 is MNHEY and CDR2 is SMNVEV in the germline V gene (reference sequence). The CDR3 has 15 residues. This CDR3 is CASSLGRGMVKTQYF. CDR3 bases: TGTGCCAGCAGTTTAGGTCGGGGGATGGTAAAGACCCAGTACTTC.

As regards this clone: In the same sample, other DNA sequences code for this CDR3. The chain couples TRBV7-9 to TRBJ2-1, with 10 bases aligning to TRBD2. The CDR3 has 13 amino acids. CDR1 is SEHNR and CDR2 is FQNEAQ in the germline V gene (reference sequence). V lost 3 bases to trimming and J lost 7 bases; unmatched junction nucleotides: 0. CDR3 sequence: CASSLGLANEQFF. In nucleotides, the CDR3 is TGTGCCAGCAGCTTGGGACTAGCGAATGAGCAGTTCTTC.

The chain uses TRBV7-9 and TRBJ1-6; no firm D call. Trimming took off 4 bases at V and 0 bases at J, with 13 bases between the two ends. Looked up from germline, CDR1 is SEHNR and CDR2 is FQNEAQ (reference sequence). CDR3 length: 17 residues. CDR3 sequence reads: CASSYLLRLSYNSPLHF. The CDR3 region has the DNA TGTGCCAGCAGCTACCTTCTCAGGCTCTCCTATAATTCACCCCTCCACTTT.

J is TRBJ1-2 and V is TRBV12-3 or TRBV12-4, with TRBD1 as a possible D gene (6 bases). CDR3 length: 13 amino acids. V was trimmed by 5 bases and J by 8 bases, leaving 15 bases between them. The CDR3 sequence: CASSTRVQGGYTF. CDR3 nucleotides: TGTGCCAGCAGTACCAGGGTTCAGGGGGGCTACACCTTC.

V usage is TRBV10-2 and J usage is TRBJ2-7, with D unresolved. The V end was cut by 5 bases, the J end by 6 bases, with 17 bases between. The CDR3 length is 14 residues. Germline assignment: CDR1 WSHSY and CDR2 SAAADI. The CDR3 bases are TGCGCCAGCAGTCTTATTTCGGAGCGCTCCGAGCAGTACTTC. Its translation is CASSLISERSEQYF.

The J gene is TRBJ1-1, the V gene TRBV28; perhaps TRBD1 as D (6 bases). CDR1 MDHEN and CDR2 SYDVKM come from the germline V gene. V lost 6 bases and J lost 1, with 9 bases in between. This CDR3 has 13 residues. In DNA, the CDR3 is TGTGCCAGCAGGGGACATCCGAACACTGAAGCTTTCTTT. Amino acid sequence: CASRGHPNTEAFF. Supplemented by reference TRBV28 and TRBJ1-1, the full variable domain reads DVKVTQSSRYLVKRTGEKVFLECVQDMDHENMFWYRQDPGLGLRLIYFSYDVKMKEKGDIPEGYSVSREKKERFSLILESASTNQTSMYLCASRGHPNTEAFFGQGTRLTVV.

The genes are TRBV30 and TRBJ2-1; weak D call: TRBD2 (6 bases). CDR3 length: 14 residues. Germline CDR1 GTSNPN, CDR2 SVGIG (reference sequence). V lost 0 bases to trimming and J lost 6 bases, with 12 bases between them. The CDR3 region has the DNA TGTGCCTGGAGTGTACCTGGGGGGATCAATGAGCAGTTCTTC. It translates to CAWSVPGGINEQFF.

The gene calls are TRBV10-3 and TRBJ2-1, with TRBD1 as a possible D gene (6 bases). Trimming removed 0 bases at V and 2 bases at J, with 11 bases between. The CDR3 is made up of 16 amino acids. The germline CDR1 and CDR2 sequences are ENHRY and SYGVKD. CDR3 nucleotides: TGTGCCATCAGTGAGTCGGGGGCAGGAGCCTACAATGAGCAGTTCTTC. As protein: CAISESGAGAYNEQFF.

This clone was seen once. This rearrangement joins TRBV11-1 to TRBJ2-5, with TRBD1 as a possible D gene (6 bases). Deletions cut 5 bases from V and 7 bases from J, with 17 bases between. The length of the CDR3 is 14 residues. Germline loops: CDR1 SGHAT, CDR2 FQDESV (reference sequence). The CDR3, as DNA: TGTGCCAGCAGCCCCCAGGACAGCGACGGGACCCAGTACTTC. It specifies CASSPQDSDGTQYF.

This clone was observed a few times. The chain recombines TRBV24-1 with TRBJ2-7; 8 nucleotides line up with TRBD2. CDR1 and CDR2 from the germline V gene are KGHDR and SFDVKD. This CDR3 comprises 15 residues. V lost 2 bases to trimming and J lost 2 bases; unmatched junction nucleotides: 4. The CDR3 is CATSDSRGGAYEQYF. The CDR3 region has the DNA TGTGCCACCAGTGATTCCCGGGGGGGAGCCTACGAGCAGTACTTC.

In this sample, this clone turned up once. Other DNA sequences within the sample encode an identical CDR3. The genes are TRBV11-2 and TRBJ2-7; D is undetermined. V lost 4 bases to trimming and J lost 4 bases, with 8 bases between them. In germline, CDR1 is SGHAT, CDR2 FQNNGV. The CDR3 loop spans 12 amino acids. The CDR3 bases are TGTGCCAGCAGCTCTAGGTCGTACGAGCAGTACTTC. Translating gives CASSSRSYEQYF.

This chain connects TRBV15 to TRBJ2-7, with 7 nucleotides matching TRBD1. CDR1 is LNHNV, CDR2 YYDKDF, per germline (reference sequence). The V gene end was trimmed by 4 bases and the J gene end by 6 bases; junction bases not matched to a gene: 6. The CDR3 loop spans 13 amino acids. The CDR3: CATSILQGTEQYF. The CDR3 DNA reads as TGTGCCACCAGCATATTACAGGGGACCGAGCAGTACTTC.

The rearrangement joins TRBV10-1 to TRBJ2-7, with 12 positions matching TRBD1. Germline CDR1 is WNHNN and CDR2 is SYGVQD (reference sequence). The junction had 9 bases not matched to a gene; V was cut back by 0 bases and J by 3 bases. This CDR3 spans 18 amino acids. CDR3 DNA: TGCGCCAGCAGTGAGTCTAGGGACAGGGGGCGTAATATCTACGAGCAGTACTTC. It translates to CASSESRDRGRNIYEQYF.

The V and J genes are TRBV19 and TRBJ2-7; 8 bases match TRBD2. The V and J ends lost 2 bases and 3 bases, in that order; junction bases with no gene match: 6. CDR3 length: 15 residues. Germline CDR1 LNHDA, CDR2 SQIVND (reference sequence). CDR3 bases: TGTGCCAGTAGTATATCGGGGGGGTCTTACTACGAGCAGTACTTC. Its protein is CASSISGGSYYEQYF.

This chain uses TRBV5-1 with TRBJ1-2; TRBD1 agrees at 10 bases. The CDR3 consists of 14 residues. CDR1 and CDR2 (germline): SGHRS, YFSETQ. The trim removed 0 bases at V and 6 bases at J, leaving 2 bases unmatched. CDR3 protein: CASSLEGQGHGYTF. DNA of the CDR3: TGCGCCAGCAGCTTGGAGGGACAGGGGCATGGCTACACCTTC.

V is TRBV12-3 or TRBV12-4 and J is TRBJ1-5; D perhaps matches TRBD1 (5 bases). The V end was cut by 4 bases, the J end by 7 bases, with 11 bases between. The CDR3 is 13 residues long. CDR3 amino acids: CASSSGLWQPQHF. The CDR3 coding sequence is TGTGCCAGCAGTTCGGGACTTTGGCAGCCCCAGCATTTT.

V usage is TRBV6-5 and J usage is TRBJ2-7; the match to TRBD2 covers 11 bases. The trim removed 5 bases at V and 4 bases at J, leaving 7 bases unmatched. Germline CDR1 is MNHEY and CDR2 is SVGAGI. CDR3 length: 15 residues. The CDR3 sequence is CASSPRVAGGYEQYF. For the CDR3, the DNA is TGTGCCAGCAGTCCCCGAGTAGCGGGAGGGTACGAGCAGTACTTC.

The chain combines TRBV6-5 with TRBJ2-7; 10 nucleotides match TRBD2. The CDR3 has 13 amino acids. Germline V gives CDR1 MNHEY, CDR2 SVGAGI. The V segment lost 7 bases and the J segment 6 bases; nucleotides outside the gene matches: 6. CDR3 in amino acids: CASNLAGEGEQYF. The CDR3 DNA reads TGTGCCAGCAATCTAGCGGGAGAGGGCGAGCAGTACTTC.